A selection of T cell receptor beta chains follows, all from one sample in a study of spatial heterogeneity in lung cancer. TCRdb re-derived calls from the 5' RACE reads in MiXCR, one entry per CDR3 protein. The sample lists around 29,000 distinct CDR3 sequences; roughly 10% were seen once. The sample in question was PBMCs, obtained at follow-up. The receptors here all came from a female donor with early-stage non-small cell lung cancer. CDR3s include the opening cysteine and the closing phenylalanine or tryptophan. The D gene is left open where the match is weak. Clone size, where shown, is once, few, many, or a class for clones that have expanded.

j_gene	abundance	d_gene	v_gene	CDR3aa	CDR3nt
TRBJ2-3	many	TRBD1	TRBV23-1	CASSQFQGASTDTQYF	TGCGCCAGCAGTCAATTTCAGGGGGCGAGCACAGATACGCAGTATTTT
TRBJ2-3	many	NA	TRBV12-3/TRBV12-4	CASSFGSPTDTQYF	TGTGCCAGCAGTTTTGGCAGCCCCACAGATACGCAGTATTTT
TRBJ2-7	many	NA	TRBV3-1	CASSQDWTVVYEQYF	TGTGCCAGCAGCCAAGATTGGACAGTAGTCTACGAGCAGTACTTC
TRBJ2-1	many	NA	TRBV5-6	CASSLVANEQFF	TGTGCCAGCAGCTTGGTCGCAAATGAGCAGTTCTTC
TRBJ1-1	NA	NA	TRBV5-1	CASRLGGMNTEAFF	TGCGCCAGCAGGCTTGGGGGCATGAACACTGAAGCTTTCTTT
TRBJ2-5	many	NA	TRBV6-2/TRBV6-3	CASRSELLRETQYF	TGTGCCAGCAGGTCGGAGTTGCTCCGGGAGACCCAGTACTTC
TRBJ2-1	few	NA	TRBV27	CASRRGGSSYNEQFF	TGTGCCAGCAGGCGGGGAGGTAGCTCCTACAATGAGCAGTTCTTC
TRBJ2-7	NA	NA	TRBV2	CASSEGTVAYEQYF	TGTGCCAGCAGTGAAGGGACGGTAGCCTACGAGCAGTACTTC
TRBJ2-5	NA	NA	TRBV13	CASSLELQETQYF	TGTGCCAGCAGCCTCGAACTACAAGAGACCCAGTACTTC
TRBJ2-1	many	TRBD1	TRBV14	CASSPGQVPYNEQFF	TGTGCCAGCAGCCCGGGACAGGTGCCGTACAATGAGCAGTTCTTC
TRBJ1-2	few	NA	TRBV5-6	CASSLAQGQGGYTF	TGTGCCAGCAGCTTGGCCCAGGGCCAAGGTGGCTACACCTTC
TRBJ1-6	few	NA	TRBV7-8	CASSPRGTLSSYNSPLHF	TGTGCCAGCAGCCCCCGTGGGACCCTGAGCTCCTATAATTCACCCCTCCACTTT
TRBJ1-1	many	NA	TRBV13	CASSPGGGNTEAFF	TGTGCCAGCAGCCCCGGAGGCGGAAACACTGAAGCTTTCTTT
TRBJ2-7	many	NA	TRBV7-9	CASSLARRGTYEQYF	TGTGCCAGCAGCTTAGCTCGTCGGGGAACCTACGAGCAGTACTTC
TRBJ1-1	NA	TRBD1	TRBV7-6	CASSDRGTEAFF	TGTGCCAGCAGCGACAGGGGCACTGAAGCTTTCTTT
TRBJ1-1	NA	NA	TRBV5-6	CASSLREGAFF	TGTGCCAGCAGCCTCAGGGAAGGAGCTTTCTTT
TRBJ2-7	few	NA	TRBV28	CASSSPLDSYEQYF	TGTGCCAGCAGTTCTCCACTAGACTCCTACGAGCAGTACTTC
TRBJ2-5	many	NA	TRBV27	CASSATPGFEETQYF	TGTGCCAGCAGCGCTACGCCGGGGTTTGAAGAGACCCAGTACTTC